This T cell receptor beta chain was sequenced for a study of cytomegalovirus exposure and HLA in healthy donors. As for the study in general: Later, an analysis reported that the 110 or so validation repertoires had used the same platform as the 550 to 750 first-cohort repertoires.

Sequenced by immunoSEQ multiplex PCR; TCRdb stores in-frame clones only, minus some. The table shows about 280,000 clones, with approximately 87% occurring only once. This clone occurred once. CDR3 size: 13 residues. Germline CDR1 is SGHKS and CDR2 is YYEKEE (reference sequence). The V end was cut by 4 bases, the J end by 5 bases, with 12 bases between. The specimen was PBMCs. This sequence originates from a woman aged 18-29 years in good health and CMV-seronegative. The rearrangement links TRBV5-5 to TRBJ2-5; D not certain. CDR3 region: CASSEPRGETQYF. In nucleotides, the CDR3 is TGTGCCAGCAGCGAACCCCGCGGTGAGACCCAGTACTTC.